This TCR beta chain was sequenced during a study of T cells in Graves' hyperthyroidism and ophthalmopathy. From germline, CDR1 is DFQATT and CDR2 SNEGSKA (reference sequence). J lost 4 bases, V lost 4 bases, and 6 bases had no gene match. The CDR3 is 13 residues long. The source material, RNA transcripts, was used to amplify TCR beta CDR3 regions. A set of HTBI primers served as the primers for a first-round RT-PCR of the TCR CDR3. A single record per CDR3 protein comes from TCRdb applying MiXCR to the multiplex PCR reads. Of around 440,000 distinct CDR3 sequences in the sample, 15% to 17% were seen once. The study, taken as a whole, reports: Blood samples included most of the expanded thyroid clonotypes exceeding 0.001.

The PBMCs studied were ones that came from roughly 11 ml fresh peripheral blood. The sample holds many counts of this clonotype. No antigen is known for it. Sequenced sample: blood. The source is a woman between 18 and 29 years old with Graves' hyperthyroidism. The chain uses TRBV20-1 and TRBJ2-7; 8 bases map to TRBD2. Here the CDR3 reads CSAIGTSKYEQYF. CDR3 nucleotide sequence: TGCAGTGCTATTGGGACTAGTAAGTACGAGCAGTACTTC.